This T cell receptor (beta chain) was identified in a study of blood T cell repertoires in COVID-19. As for the study in general: Acute and convalescent COVID-19 specimens originated in the United States, Italy and Spain. T cells, B-cell-depleted T cells, or PBMCs provided the cDNA or gDNA that served as material.

Source study methods: Amplification of reference gene primers provided the estimated nucleated cell counts. Sequencing was performed with immunoSEQ multiplex PCR; in TCRdb, only in-frame clones are kept and a portion is missing. V, J and clone size derive from that table, while D and trimming were established from the DNA sequence. The data contain more than 300,000 clones, about 87% of them singletons. Germline loops: CDR1 LGHNA, CDR2 YNFKEQ. The length of the CDR3 is 21 residues. Trimming removed 0 bases at V and 0 bases at J, with 21 bases between. Enrolled during active infection, Seattle patients were then followed longitudinally.

Sequencing input: peripheral blood. The V call is TRBV4-2, the J call TRBJ1-6; tentatively, D is TRBD1 (6 bases). The clonotype was recovered from a woman younger than 45 with COVID-19, enrolled during active disease. CDR3: CASSQDPRQDLSSSYNSPLHF. The CDR3 coding sequence is TGTGCCAGCAGCCAAGATCCGAGACAGGACCTCTCGAGCTCCTATAATTCACCCCTCCACTTT.